Listed here are 29 T cell receptor beta chains from one sample, sequenced in a study of T cells in Graves' hyperthyroidism and ophthalmopathy. The TCR beta CDR3 regions underwent amplification using RNA transcripts as the source. In the first-round RT-PCR of the TCR CDR3, the HTBI primer set was used. TCRdb re-analysed the multiplex PCR reads in MiXCR, keeping a single row per CDR3 protein. This table has about 200,000 distinct CDR3 sequences, less than 20% appearing once. The sample taken for sequencing was blood. The source is a woman in her 50s with Graves' hyperthyroidism.

This clonotype was found a few times. This chain uses TRBV3-1 with TRBJ1-3; TRBD1 is a possible D gene (5 bases). V lost 1 base to trimming and J lost 0 bases, with 13 bases between them. Germline CDR1 and CDR2: LGHDT and YNNKEL (reference sequence). This CDR3 has 17 residues. CDR3 residues: CASSQVAGSLSGNTIYF. For the CDR3, the DNA is TGTGCCAGCAGCCAAGTAGCAGGGAGTCTCTCTGGAAACACCATATATTTT.

In this sample, this clonotype turned up many times. The rearrangement links TRBV27 to TRBJ1-1; 8 bases align to TRBD1. V shed 6 bases, J shed 5 bases, and the junction held 11 bases outside the gene matches. Germline V CDR1 and CDR2: MNHEY, SMNVEV (reference sequence). The CDR3 runs 15 residues. Here the CDR3 DNA reads TGTGCCAGCAGCTCACGGACAGGGAAGGGTACTGAAGCTTTCTTT. Its protein is CASSSRTGKGTEAFF.

About this clonotype itself: A read error may be the cause here, since a much bigger clone is one base away. V and J are TRBV7-9 and TRBJ1-4; D is unresolved. Germline V gene lookup returns CDR1 SEHNR and CDR2 FQNEAQ (reference sequence). The CDR3 has 14 amino acids. The CDR3 spells CASSLRSTNGKLFF. DNA for the CDR3: TGTGCCAGCAGCTTAAGGTCAACTAATGGAAAACTGTTTTTT.

Ten or more counts support this clonotype. The chain links TRBV15 to TRBJ2-1; 7 bases line up with TRBD2. After removal of 3 bases from V and 0 bases from J, the junction contained 8 bases not matched to a gene. The CDR3 runs 17 residues. CDR1 and CDR2 (germline): LNHNV, YYDKDF (reference sequence). CDR3 protein: CATSSGGGGGSYNEQFF. The CDR3 DNA reads TGTGCCACCAGCAGTGGGGGAGGCGGGGGCTCCTACAATGAGCAGTTCTTC.

This clonotype occurred a few times. The rearrangement uses TRBV14 and TRBJ1-6; unclear D gene. The CDR3 length is 16 residues. V dropped 4 bases and J dropped 2 bases, with 12 bases sitting between them. Per germline, CDR1 SGHDN and CDR2 FVKESK. CDR3 sequence reads: CASSRTAAPYNSPLHF. As DNA, the CDR3 is TGTGCCAGCAGCCGGACCGCCGCGCCCTATAATTCACCCCTCCACTTT.

This chain joins TRBV5-6 and TRBJ2-1; 7 nucleotides agree with TRBD2. Germline lookup yields CDR1 SGHDT and CDR2 YYEEEE. The trim removed 0 bases at V and 7 bases at J, leaving 13 bases unmatched. This CDR3 has 17 amino acids. The CDR3 region is CASSLEANSGWGNEQFF. CDR3 DNA sequence: TGTGCCAGCAGCTTGGAAGCAAATAGCGGGTGGGGGAATGAGCAGTTCTTC. Together with reference TRBV5-6 and TRBJ2-1, the CDR3 gives the full variable domain: DAGVTQSPTHLIKTRGQQVTLRCSPKSGHDTVSWYQQALGQGPQFIFQYYEEEERQRGNFPDRFSGHQFPNYSSELNVNALLLGDSALYLCASSLEANSGWGNEQFFGPGTRLTVL.

For the CDR3, the DNA is TGTGCCAGCGTGGGGGGGGTAGCTGGGGCCAACGTCCTGACTTTC. Translating gives CASVGGVAGANVLTF. The rearrangement links TRBV2 to TRBJ2-6; 7 bases map to TRBD2. The CDR3 extends over 15 amino acids. CDR1 SNHLY and CDR2 FYNNEI come from the germline V gene. The V segment lost 8 bases and the J segment 2 bases; nucleotides outside the gene matches: 6.

CDR3 sequence (DNA): TGTGCCAGCAGTGGACCAACAGGGATGAACACTGAAGCTTTCTTT. As protein: CASSGPTGMNTEAFF. V usage is TRBV6-1 and J usage is TRBJ1-1, with a tentative D call TRBD1 (6 bases). V lost 4 bases and J 0 bases, leaving 12 bases between the germline ends. CDR1 MNHNS and CDR2 SASEGT come from the germline V gene. There are 15 residues in the CDR3.

This clonotype was counted many times. The J gene is TRBJ1-5, the V gene TRBV6-1; no clear D. CDR1 and CDR2 from the germline V gene are MNHNS and SASEGT. V lost 4 bases, J lost 2 bases, and 15 bases lay in between. The CDR3 contains 16 residues. The DNA for the CDR3 is TGTGCCAGCAGTGGATTGCCCCGGACGGGCAATCAGCCCCAGCATTTT. This encodes CASSGLPRTGNQPQHF.

This clonotype was detected only a few times. The rearrangement uses TRBV27 and TRBJ2-7; 9 bases are a match to TRBD1. CDR1 and CDR2 (germline): MNHEY, SMNVEV (reference sequence). CDR3 length: 16 amino acids. Trimming cost V 2 bases and J 6 bases; bases outside gene matches: 11. The CDR3 DNA reads TGTGCCAGCAGTTTAGGGACAGGGATCATGAGATCCGAGCAGTACTTC. Protein product: CASSLGTGIMRSEQYF.

The chain recombines TRBV6-1 with TRBJ1-5; 8 bases line up with TRBD1. Looked up from germline, CDR1 is MNHNS and CDR2 is SASEGT. V dropped 5 bases and J dropped 5; count of bases not matched to a gene: 5. The CDR3 runs to 14 residues. The CDR3 coding sequence is TGTGCCAGCAGTCCCCGGACAGGGTATCAGCCCCAGCATTTT. It encodes CASSPRTGYQPQHF.

This clonotype occurred a few times. The rearrangement links TRBV9 to TRBJ2-1; weak D call: TRBD2 (6 bases). The CDR3 consists of 16 residues. Between the trimmed V and J ends, which lost 0 bases and 6 bases, there was a span of 16 bases. The germline V gene has CDR1 SGDLS and CDR2 YYNGEE. The CDR3 reads CASSVAKGGVGNEQFF. CDR3 coding DNA: TGTGCCAGCAGCGTAGCCAAAGGAGGGGTCGGCAATGAGCAGTTCTTC.

This clonotype was recorded a few times. The gene calls are TRBV19 and TRBJ2-1, with TRBD2 matching over 7 bases. V dropped 1 base and J dropped 12; count of bases not matched to a gene: 3. The CDR3 sequence is 12 residues long. Per the germline V gene, CDR1 is LNHDA and CDR2 is SQIVND (reference sequence). The CDR3 DNA follows: TGTGCCAGTAGTATAGGGACTAGAATGCAGTTCTTC. Translation: CASSIGTRMQFF. Full variable domain (rest looked up from reference TRBV19 and TRBJ2-1): DGGITQSPKYLFRKEGQNVTLSCEQNLNHDAMYWYRQDPGQGLRLIYYSQIVNDFQKGDIAEGYSVSREKKESFPLTVTSAQKNPTAFYLCASSIGTRMQFFGPGTRLTVL.

This clonotype was seen ten or more times. J is TRBJ1-3 and V is TRBV20-1, with a weak D call TRBD1 (6 bases). Trimming took 2 bases from V and 0 from J, leaving 17 bases between them. Germline assignment: CDR1 DFQATT and CDR2 SNEGSKA (reference sequence). The CDR3 is 17 residues long. CDR3 DNA sequence: TGCAGTGCTAGATCTCGGACAGCCCTTCCCTCTGGAAACACCATATATTTT. This gives the protein CSARSRTALPSGNTIYF.

The chain recombines TRBV2 with TRBJ2-1, with D hard to call. This CDR3 spans 14 amino acids. Trimming shortened V by 7 bases and J by 2 bases, and 12 bases separated the two germline ends. Germline V gives CDR1 SNHLY, CDR2 FYNNEI. The CDR3 DNA reads TGTGCCAGCATCGTATGGGAAGCCTACAATGAGCAGTTCTTC. Translating gives CASIVWEAYNEQFF.

This clonotype was found many times. The rearrangement links TRBV7-3 to TRBJ2-3; D gene ambiguous. The germline V gene encodes CDR1 SGHTA and CDR2 FQGTGA. This CDR3 is built from 13 residues. The V end was cut by 0 bases, the J end by 6 bases, with 7 bases between. In nucleotides, the CDR3 is TGTGCCAGCAGCTTAACTAGGTCGGATACGCAGTATTTT. Its translation: CASSLTRSDTQYF.

This clonotype was observed many times. The chain uses TRBV5-4 and TRBJ1-1; D may be TRBD1 (6 bases). Looked up from germline, CDR1 is SGHNT and CDR2 is YYREEE (reference sequence). Trimming removed 1 base from V and 1 base from J, with 11 bases in between. The length of the CDR3 is 15 residues. CDR3 nucleotides: TGTGCCAGCAGCTTGCCCCCAGGGGCGAACACTGAAGCTTTCTTT. Amino acid sequence: CASSLPPGANTEAFF.

Regarding this clonotype: Being one base from a much bigger clone, this may be a read error. The chain has TRBV10-3 and TRBJ2-7, with unresolved D. CDR1 and CDR2 (germline): ENHRY, SYGVKD. There are 12 residues in the CDR3. CDR3 in DNA: TGTGCCATCAATGAGTCCTGGCACGAGCAGTACTTC. Translating gives CAINESWHEQYF.

A few counts support this clonotype. The rearrangement uses TRBV9 and TRBJ2-7; the match to TRBD2 covers 13 bases. Trimming removed 0 bases from V and 3 bases from J; junction bases left unmatched: 6. Germline V gene lookup returns CDR1 SGDLS and CDR2 YYNGEE. This CDR3 region has 17 residues. The CDR3 bases are TGTGCCAGCAGCGTAGGGGAAACTAGCGGGAGGGACTACGAGCAGTACTTC. This codes for CASSVGETSGRDYEQYF. Full variable domain (rest looked up from reference TRBV9 and TRBJ2-7): DSGVTQTPKHLITATGQRVTLRCSPRSGDLSVYWYQQSLDQGLQFLIQYYNGEERAKGNILERFSAQQFPDLHSELNLSSLELGDSALYFCASSVGETSGRDYEQYFGPGTRLTVT.

This clonotype was seen repeatedly, ten times or more. The J gene is TRBJ2-1, the V gene TRBV12-3 or TRBV12-4; the match to TRBD2 covers 8 bases. This CDR3 region has 15 residues. Unmatched junction bases numbered 11, after V lost 4 bases and J lost 9 bases. The CDR3 protein is CASSSPGLVAGEQFF. The CDR3 nucleotides are TGTGCCAGCAGTTCTCCGGGACTAGTCGCGGGTGAGCAGTTCTTC.

V is TRBV28 and J is TRBJ2-5, with 7 bases lining up with TRBD2. Germline V gives CDR1 MDHEN, CDR2 SYDVKM. With V trimmed by 6 bases and J by 5 bases, 9 bases remained unmatched. The length of the CDR3 is 14 residues. The DNA for the CDR3 is TGTGCCAGCAGCACCGGGGGGTGGTGGGAGACCCAGTACTTC. As protein: CASSTGGWWETQYF.

This sequence joins TRBV11-1 and TRBJ2-1; D remains ambiguous. Trimming left V 4 bases short and J 1 base short, with 17 bases between. Germline V lookup: CDR1 SGHAT, CDR2 FQDESV (reference sequence). This CDR3 comprises 17 residues. CDR3 loop: CASSSEVGERSYNEQFF. CDR3 in DNA: TGTGCCAGCAGCTCCGAGGTGGGCGAGAGGTCCTACAATGAGCAGTTCTTC.

This clonotype appeared many times. The chain has TRBV27 and TRBJ1-1, with TRBD1 identical over 7 bases. The ends lost 1 base at V and 0 bases at J; junction bases unmatched: 8. Germline V gene lookup returns CDR1 MNHEY and CDR2 SMNVEV (reference sequence). The CDR3 has 17 residues. The CDR3 region is CASSLLGTDLMNTEAFF. The CDR3 coding sequence is TGTGCCAGCAGTTTATTGGGGACAGACCTAATGAACACTGAAGCTTTCTTT.

This clonotype was seen a handful of times. The chain has TRBV18 and TRBJ1-3, with D possibly matching TRBD1 (5 bases). CDR1 is KGHSH and CDR2 is LQKENI in the germline V gene. The CDR3 contains 14 residues. V was cut by 1 base and J by 6 bases, with 10 bases left in between. DNA of the CDR3: TGTGCCAGCTCACCACTACTGGGGGAAAACACCATATATTTT. Its translation: CASSPLLGENTIYF.

This clonotype was observed many times. This chain's CDR3 is CASSLKAGAAGETQYF. The CDR3 nucleotides are TGTGCCAGCAGCCTCAAAGCGGGAGCGGCGGGGGAGACCCAGTACTTC. The chain joins TRBV11-2 to TRBJ2-5; 8 nucleotides align to TRBD2. Trimming took 5 bases from V and 5 from J; bases not matched to a gene: 13. The V gene's germline CDR1 is SGHAT and CDR2 FQNNGV. This CDR3 is built from 16 residues. Looking up the rest from reference TRBV11-2 and TRBJ2-5 gives the full variable domain: EAGVAQSPRYKIIEKRQSVAFWCNPISGHATLYWYQQILGQGPKLLIQFQNNGVVDDSQLPKDRFSAERLKGVDSTLKIQPAKLEDSAVYLCASSLKAGAAGETQYFGPGTRLLVL.

In its sample, this clonotype was seen many times. The rearrangement joins TRBV7-3 to TRBJ2-1, with 7 positions matching TRBD1. This CDR3 has 15 residues. Per the germline V gene, CDR1 is SGHTA and CDR2 is FQGTGA. Trimming at V came to 5 bases and at J to 2 bases, leaving 6 bases not matched to a gene. CDR3 in DNA: TGTGCCAGCAGCCACGCCGGGACAGCCTACAATGAGCAGTTCTTC. This encodes CASSHAGTAYNEQFF. Together with reference TRBV7-3 and TRBJ2-1, the CDR3 gives the full variable domain: GAGVSQTPSNKVTEKGKYVELRCDPISGHTALYWYRQSLGQGPEFLIYFQGTGAADDSGLPNDRFFAVRPEGSVSTLKIQRTERGDSAVYLCASSHAGTAYNEQFFGPGTRLTVL.

This clonotype was counted at least ten times. This chain joins TRBV20-1 and TRBJ2-7; possibly TRBD1 or TRBD2 for D (5 bases each). Germline V gene data show CDR1 as DFQATT and CDR2 as SNEGSKA (reference sequence). The CDR3 is 14 residues long. The V gene lost 1 base and the J gene lost 0 bases, with 10 bases spanning the gap. CDR3 DNA sequence: TGCAGTGCTAGAGGGGGGAGTAGCTCCTACGAGCAGTACTTC. Translation: CSARGGSSSYEQYF.

This clonotype was observed at least ten times. The chain recombines TRBV12-3 or TRBV12-4 with TRBJ1-3; possibly TRBD1 for D (5 bases). Trimming shortened V by 8 bases and J by 5 bases, and 16 bases separated the two germline ends. The CDR3 totals 14 residues. CDR3 DNA: TGTGCCAGCCTCAGGTCGGGGCTCAGAAACACCATATATTTT. Amino acid sequence: CASLRSGLRNTIYF.

This clonotype was counted many times. The V call is TRBV30, the J call TRBJ1-1; possibly TRBD1 for D (5 bases). The CDR3 has 15 amino acids. CDR1 and CDR2 (germline): GTSNPN, SVGIG (reference sequence). V was shortened by 3 bases and J by 2 bases, with 16 bases between the two germline ends. The CDR3 region has the DNA TGTGCCTGGAGCGTACCCGGCAGGGAAAACACTGAAGCTTTCTTT. It codes for CAWSVPGRENTEAFF.